The rows below give T cell receptor beta chains drawn from one sample of a study of blood T cell repertoires in COVID-19. The repertoire was sequenced with immunoSEQ multiplex PCR; TCRdb's copy has only in-frame clones and lacks some. The table shows about 110,000 clones, with about four fifths occurring only once. The specimen sequenced was peripheral blood. These receptors all come from a woman of 80 years or more with acute or convalescent COVID-19. Both conserved end residues are part of each CDR3. The D gene is left open where the match is weak. Expanded clones are given a class, and other clones once, few, many or no size at all.

clone_size	d_call	v_call	j_call	cdr3_aa	cdr3_nt
-	-	TRBV11-2	TRBJ1-2	CASSFGGSSNYGYTF	TGTGCCAGCAGCTTTGGGGGGTCCTCTAACTATGGCTACACCTTC
-	TRBD1	TRBV25-1	TRBJ1-2	CASSADPDRVYGYTF	TGTGCCAGCAGTGCGGACCCTGACAGGGTCTATGGCTACACCTTC
once	-	TRBV3-1/TRBV3-2	TRBJ1-2	CASSQDRAGGYTF	TGTGCCAGCAGCCAAGACAGGGCTGGTGGCTACACCTTC
once	TRBD2	TRBV29-1	TRBJ2-3	CSVGAGIIDTQYF	TGCAGCGTTGGAGCGGGAATTATAGATACGCAGTATTTT
few	TRBD1	TRBV6-5	TRBJ1-2	CASSHSTGTGEGYTF	TGTGCCAGCAGTCATTCAACCGGGACAGGGGAAGGCTACACCTTC
-	TRBD2	TRBV12-3/TRBV12-4	TRBJ2-7	CASTGGGWDEQYF	TGTGCCAGCACCGGGGGGGGATGGGACGAGCAGTACTTC
once	-	TRBV7-9	TRBJ2-3	CASSLGLSTDTQYF	TGTGCCAGCAGCCTCGGACTTTCCACAGATACGCAGTATTTT
-	TRBD1	TRBV7-6	TRBJ2-7	CASSAAGTGPYEQYF	TGTGCCAGCAGCGCCGCCGGGACAGGCCCCTACGAGCAGTACTTC
-	-	TRBV18	TRBJ2-1	CASSPVAAAEQFF	TGTGCCAGCTCACCAGTCGCAGCGGCTGAGCAGTTCTTC
-	-	TRBV5-5	TRBJ1-5	CASSWTVNNQPQHF	TGTGCCAGCAGTTGGACAGTCAACAATCAGCCCCAGCATTTT
-	-	TRBV9	TRBJ2-1	CASSVGRVYNEQFF	TGTGCCAGCAGCGTAGGCAGGGTCTACAATGAGCAGTTCTTC
few	-	TRBV9	TRBJ1-2	CASSDTANYGYTF	TGTGCCAGCAGTGATACGGCTAACTATGGCTACACCTTC
-	TRBD2	TRBV5-1	TRBJ2-1	CASSWGLAGFNEQFF	TGCGCCAGCAGCTGGGGACTAGCGGGCTTCAATGAGCAGTTCTTC
-	TRBD2	TRBV11-2	TRBJ2-1	CASSLLRTSGIYEQFF	TGTGCCAGCAGCCTATTGCGGACTAGCGGGATCTATGAGCAGTTCTTC
-	-	TRBV20-1	TRBJ2-3	CSASPPLLDTQYF	TGCAGTGCTAGTCCTCCTCTATTGGATACGCAGTATTTT
-	-	TRBV2	TRBJ2-4	CASRYAGGLKNIQYF	TGTGCCAGCCGATATGCCGGGGGATTGAAAAACATTCAGTACTTC
-	TRBD2	TRBV7-2	TRBJ2-5	CASSLVGGQETQYF	TGTGCCAGCAGTCTGGTCGGGGGGCAAGAGACCCAGTACTTC
-	-	TRBV12-3/TRBV12-4	TRBJ2-7	CASSFQQTYEQYF	TGTGCCAGCAGTTTCCAACAGACCTACGAGCAGTACTTC
-	TRBD1	TRBV6-6	TRBJ2-4	CASSSRQGGNIQYF	TGTGCCAGCAGTTCGCGACAGGGGGGAAACATTCAGTACTTC
few	-	TRBV21-1	TRBJ1-1	CAPGGLPFGTEAFF	TGTGCCCCCGGCGGCCTCCCTTTTGGCACTGAAGCTTTCTTT
-	-	TRBV6-5	TRBJ2-3	CASSYSGQVTDTQYF	TGTGCCAGCAGTTACTCGGGGCAGGTCACAGATACGCAGTATTTT
-	-	TRBV28	TRBJ1-6	CASNPPGPRDSPLHF	TGTGCCAGCAATCCACCGGGCCCCAGGGATTCACCCCTCCACTTT
-	-	TRBV30	TRBJ2-1	CAWSVLLEREQFF	TGTGCCTGGAGTGTACTCCTAGAAAGGGAGCAGTTCTTC
many	TRBD1	TRBV7-8	TRBJ2-7	CASSFGQGSGEQYF	TGTGCCAGCAGCTTCGGACAGGGGAGTGGCGAGCAGTACTTC
-	TRBD1	TRBV12-3/TRBV12-4	TRBJ2-3	CASRTTGRDTQYF	TGTGCCAGCAGGACGACAGGGAGAGATACGCAGTATTTT